This T cell receptor (beta chain) was observed in a study of OX40 agonist ivuxolimab in advanced cancers. The overall study: More than 35% of patients had received prior checkpoint inhibitor therapy.

Autoimmune disease history or systemic immunosuppression led to patient exclusion. Produced via immunoSEQ multiplex PCR; TCRdb's table is partial and in-frame only. The sample contains 80,000 to 95,000 clones, 65% to 90% of which appear only once. Notes on this clone: The antigen is undetermined.

The V gene end was trimmed by 3 bases and the J gene end by 7 bases; junction bases not matched to a gene: 11. Germline CDR1 SGHVS, CDR2 FQNEAQ. This CDR3 has 15 amino acids. Study conclusions and caveats: At 0.1 to 3.0 mg/kg and by week 6, CD4+ and CD8+ T cells in the blood had expanded clonally. Expanded peripheral T cells had an undetermined antigen specificity.

Sequencing was performed on CD4+ or CD8+ T cells sorted from blood, taken in a trial of the OX40 agonist ivuxolimab. The V call is TRBV7-8, the J call TRBJ2-7, with TRBD2 matching 8 bases. The sequence came from an adult with an advanced solid tumor such as melanoma, head and neck, liver or kidney cancer. The CDR3: CASSFASGGGKEQYF. The CDR3 nucleotides read TGTGCCAGCAGCTTTGCGAGCGGGGGTGGAAAAGAGCAGTACTTC.